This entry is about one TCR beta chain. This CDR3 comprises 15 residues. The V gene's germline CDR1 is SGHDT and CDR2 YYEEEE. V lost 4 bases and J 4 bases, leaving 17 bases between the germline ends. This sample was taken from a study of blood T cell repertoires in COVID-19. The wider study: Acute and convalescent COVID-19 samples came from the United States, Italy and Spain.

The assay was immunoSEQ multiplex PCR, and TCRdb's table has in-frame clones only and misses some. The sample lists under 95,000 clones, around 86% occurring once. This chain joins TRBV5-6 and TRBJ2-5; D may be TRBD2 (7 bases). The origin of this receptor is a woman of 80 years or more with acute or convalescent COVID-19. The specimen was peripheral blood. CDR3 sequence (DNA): TGTGCCAGCAGCCTGAGGGGGGAGGGTCGAGAGACCCAGTACTTC. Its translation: CASSLRGEGRETQYF. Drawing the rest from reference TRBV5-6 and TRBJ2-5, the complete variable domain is DAGVTQSPTHLIKTRGQQVTLRCSPKSGHDTVSWYQQALGQGPQFIFQYYEEEERQRGNFPDRFSGHQFPNYSSELNVNALLLGDSALYLCASSLRGEGRETQYFGPGTRLLVL.